The rows below give T cell receptor beta chains drawn from one sample of a study of CD8+ T cells in alopecia areata. Assay: immunoSEQ multiplex PCR; the TCRdb copy retains only in-frame clones and omits some. The top ten hold 10% of the sample, which has under 150,000 clones, about 50% seen once. Material for sequencing was NKG2D-low CD8+ T cells sorted from blood. The source of these receptors is a human donor with alopecia areata. The CDR3 runs from the conserved cysteine through the conserved F or W. Each record gives: D gene, J gene, V gene, clone size, CDR3 protein, CDR3 DNA. The D gene is left open where the match is weak. Only part of the rows carry a size: once, few, many, or a class if the clone is expanded.

>-|TRBJ2-1|TRBV27|-
CASSIGNEQFF
TGTGCCAGCAGTATAGGTAATGAGCAGTTCTTC
>-|TRBJ1-1|TRBV29-1|-
CSVRGGPTIGAFF
TGCAGCGTCCGGGGGGGGCCAACGATTGGAGCTTTCTTT
>-|TRBJ2-1|TRBV5-6|-
CASSLGGVNEQFF
TGTGCCAGCAGCTTGGGTGGCGTTAATGAGCAGTTCTTC
>TRBD1|TRBJ2-1|TRBV2|-
CAGIRDRVHNEQFF
TGTGCCGGAATCCGGGACAGGGTCCACAATGAGCAGTTCTTC
>TRBD1|TRBJ2-3|TRBV28|-
CASSFRTGAEDTQYF
TGTGCCAGCAGTTTTAGGACAGGGGCGGAAGATACGCAGTATTTT
>-|TRBJ1-2|TRBV29-1|-
CSVEDRALSPQGFTDGYTF
TGCAGCGTTGAAGATCGAGCCCTAAGTCCCCAAGGGTTTACGGATGGCTACACCTTC
>TRBD1|TRBJ2-7|TRBV4-3|-
CASSQEWTGGDEQYF
TGCGCCAGCAGCCAAGAATGGACAGGGGGCGACGAGCAGTACTTC
>TRBD1|TRBJ1-6|TRBV5-1|-
CASSSTGGSPLHF
TGCGCCAGCAGCTCGACAGGGGGTTCACCCCTCCACTTT
>TRBD2|TRBJ2-3|TRBV27|-
CAAGLAELGTQYF
TGTGCCGCCGGACTAGCGGAGCTAGGTACGCAGTATTTT
>-|TRBJ2-2|TRBV29-1|-
CSVRTDTGELFF
TGCAGCGTTAGGACGGACACCGGGGAGCTGTTTTTT
>TRBD1|TRBJ2-5|TRBV27|-
CASSSRQGDQETQYF
TGTGCCAGCAGTTCAAGACAGGGAGACCAAGAGACCCAGTACTTC
>-|TRBJ1-1|TRBV29-1|-
CSVVGTEAFF
TGCAGCGTTGTTGGCACTGAAGCTTTCTTT
>-|TRBJ2-2|TRBV29-1|-
CSAERGTGELFF
TGCAGCGCGGAGAGGGGCACCGGGGAGCTGTTTTTT
>-|TRBJ2-2|TRBV29-1|few
CSVEDLRESGELFF
TGCAGCGTTGAAGATTTGAGGGAGTCCGGGGAGCTGTTTTTT
>-|TRBJ2-2|TRBV29-1|-
CSADLLNTGELFF
TGCAGCGCGGACTTACTAAACACCGGGGAGCTGTTTTTT
>-|TRBJ2-7|TRBV28|few
CASSVRDGISEQYF
TGTGCCAGCAGTGTCCGGGACGGAATCTCCGAGCAGTACTTC
>TRBD2|TRBJ2-1|TRBV29-1|once
CSVGGGTSGRENEQFF
TGCAGCGTTGGTGGAGGGACTAGCGGGAGGGAAAATGAGCAGTTCTTC
>-|TRBJ2-7|TRBV23-1|-
CASSPPGVQSYEQYF
TGCGCCAGCAGTCCCCCCGGCGTGCAGTCCTACGAGCAGTACTTC
>TRBD2|TRBJ2-1|TRBV27|-
CASTSGREQFF
TGTGCCAGCACTAGCGGGAGAGAGCAGTTCTTC
>-|TRBJ1-2|TRBV9|-
CASSDEDGGYTF
TGTGCCAGCAGCGACGAGGACGGTGGCTACACCTTC
>-|TRBJ2-5|TRBV29-1|-
CSVVATILETQYF
TGCAGCGTTGTGGCGACGATACTAGAGACCCAGTACTTC
>-|TRBJ2-7|TRBV30|-
CAWALDYEQYF
TGTGCCTGGGCCCTAGATTACGAGCAGTACTTC
>-|TRBJ2-4|TRBV5-1|-
CASSLDLGSNIQYF
TGCGCCAGCAGCCTCGATCTTGGTTCAAACATTCAGTACTTC